This T cell receptor (beta chain) comes out of a study of blood T cell repertoires in COVID-19. About the research overall: COVID-19 samples collected from the United States, Italy and Spain covered acute and convalescent phases.

This CDR3 has 15 amino acids. The V end lost 3 bases, the J end lost 0 bases, and 10 bases lay between the germline ends. Germline loops: CDR1 SGHRS, CDR2 YFSETQ. Generated by immunoSEQ multiplex PCR, the TCRdb table keeps only in-frame clones and is missing some. Among approximately 14,000 clones, approximately 87% were seen once, and the ten largest hold approximately 36%. This TCR was recovered from a human donor in a cohort sampled during active COVID-19. This chain connects TRBV5-1 to TRBJ1-5, with D tentatively TRBD1 (5 bases). Sequencing used peripheral blood. The CDR3 region has the DNA TGCGCCAGCAGCTATGACAGATATAGCAATCAGCCCCAGCATTTT. It is translated as CASSYDRYSNQPQHF.